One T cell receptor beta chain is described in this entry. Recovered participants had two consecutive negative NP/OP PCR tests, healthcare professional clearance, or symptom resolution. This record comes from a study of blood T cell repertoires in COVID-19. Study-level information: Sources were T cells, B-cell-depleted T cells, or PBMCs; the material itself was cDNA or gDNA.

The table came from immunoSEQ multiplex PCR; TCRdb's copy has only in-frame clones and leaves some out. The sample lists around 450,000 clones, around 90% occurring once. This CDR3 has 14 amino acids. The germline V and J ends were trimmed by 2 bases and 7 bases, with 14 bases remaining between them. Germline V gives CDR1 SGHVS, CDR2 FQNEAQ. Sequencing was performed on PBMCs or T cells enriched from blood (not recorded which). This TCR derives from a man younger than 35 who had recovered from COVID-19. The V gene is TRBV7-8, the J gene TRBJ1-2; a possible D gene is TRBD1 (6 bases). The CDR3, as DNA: TGTGCCAGCAGCTTATATGGGGGGGCTGGTGGCTACACCTTC. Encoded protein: CASSLYGGAGGYTF.